These 8 T cell receptor beta chains were sequenced from one sample in a study of CD8 T cells in ankylosing spondylitis. A single record per CDR3 protein comes from TCRdb applying MiXCR to the 5' RACE reads. In the table there are over 75,000 distinct CDR3 sequences, about 9.1% of which are singletons. The sample comprised blood, either unsorted or a sorted T cell fraction (not recorded which). The receptors stem from a male donor with ankylosing spondylitis or in good health (not recorded which).

This clonotype was observed a few times. The genes are TRBV2 and TRBJ1-3; possibly TRBD1 for D (5 bases). Germline CDR1 SNHLY, CDR2 FYNNEI. Trimming shortened V by 0 bases and J by 4 bases, and 16 bases separated the two germline ends. The CDR3 is 17 amino acids. This CDR3 reads CASSEALLGVEGNTIYF. For the CDR3, the DNA is TGTGCCAGCAGTGAAGCGCTTCTAGGGGTGGAAGGAAACACCATATATTTT.

This clonotype was counted at least ten times. J is TRBJ2-1 and V is TRBV29-1; TRBD2 matches 12 bases. CDR3 length equals 15 residues. V shed 7 bases, J shed 2 bases, and the junction held 6 bases outside the gene matches. The germline gives CDR1 SQVTM, CDR2 ANQGSEA. The CDR3 is CSAPRLAGAYNEQFF. CDR3 nucleotide sequence: TGCAGCGCTCCTAGACTAGCGGGGGCCTACAATGAGCAGTTCTTC.

There are a few counts of this clonotype. V and J are TRBV7-9 and TRBJ1-3; no definite D call. The CDR3 loop spans 11 amino acids. V dropped 10 bases and J dropped 1 base, with 5 bases sitting between them. The germline gives CDR1 SEHNR, CDR2 FQNEAQ (reference sequence). CDR3 protein: CAILSGNTIYF. The CDR3 DNA reads as TGTGCCATCTTATCTGGAAACACCATATATTTT.

This rearrangement joins TRBV11-2 to TRBJ2-7, with unresolved D. Per germline, CDR1 SGHAT and CDR2 FQNNGV. This CDR3 is built from 11 residues. V lost 1 base, J lost 6 bases, and 4 bases lay in between. The CDR3 protein is CASSLVVEQYF. CDR3 in DNA: TGTGCCAGCAGCTTAGTAGTCGAGCAGTACTTC.

This clonotype was seen repeatedly, ten times or more. The rearrangement uses TRBV20-1 and TRBJ1-6; D unclear. Germline CDR1 DFQATT, CDR2 SNEGSKA (reference sequence). The CDR3 is 17 residues long. V was trimmed by 3 bases and J by 0 bases, leaving 15 bases between them. The CDR3 coding sequence is TGCAGTGCTAGTACTCTCCAGGATAGCTCCTATAATTCACCCCTCCACTTT. This translates into CSASTLQDSSYNSPLHF.

This clonotype was detected ten times or more. The chain recombines TRBV20-1 with TRBJ2-7; 8 nucleotides align to TRBD2. The V segment lost 6 bases and the J segment 5 bases; nucleotides outside the gene matches: 9. The germline V gene encodes CDR1 DFQATT and CDR2 SNEGSKA (reference sequence). CDR3 size: 13 residues. The CDR3 DNA sequence: TGCAGTGCGGGCCTAGCGGGTCTAAACGAGCAGTACTTC. Translated, it gives CSAGLAGLNEQYF.

At least ten counts were recorded for this clonotype. The chain links TRBV3-1 to TRBJ1-1; D is uncertain. Trimming took 1 base from V and 10 from J, leaving 10 bases between them. The CDR3 spans 12 residues. Germline V gene data show CDR1 as LGHDT and CDR2 as YNNKEL (reference sequence). The CDR3 loop is CASSQGPYGAFF. CDR3 in DNA: TGTGCCAGCAGCCAAGGACCGTATGGAGCTTTCTTT. The full variable domain, in which reference TRBV3-1 and TRBJ1-1 provide the parts outside the CDR3, is DTAVSQTPKYLVTQMGNDKSIKCEQNLGHDTMYWYKQDSKKFLKIMFSYNNKELIINETVPNRFSPKSPDKAHLNLHINSLELGDSAVYFCASSQGPYGAFFGQGTRLTVV.

This chain joins TRBV13 and TRBJ1-5; perhaps TRBD1 as D (5 bases). V gave up 3 bases and J gave up 0 bases, with 15 bases separating them. The germline gives CDR1 PRHDT, CDR2 FYEKMQ (reference sequence). The CDR3 is 17 residues long. The chain's CDR3 is CASSFGEGMDSNQPQHF. Written as DNA, the CDR3 is TGTGCCAGCAGCTTCGGGGAGGGGATGGATAGCAATCAGCCCCAGCATTTT.